This TCR beta chain appears in the sequencing data of a study of beta chain features in type 1 diabetes. General observations from the study: The naive, central memory and Treg TCRB repertoires of patients appeared to be more similar to one another than those of healthy donors.

Sequencing targeted expressed TCRB transcripts, as all isolated RNA had been reverse transcribed. Clones were read by immunoSEQ multiplex PCR, and TCRdb kept only the in-frame ones, dropping some. Among roughly 450,000 clones, about an eighth were seen once, and the ten largest hold approximately 0.05%. Note on this clone: Its antigen remains unidentified.

With 8 bases clipped from V and 4 bases from J, the junction kept 7 bases outside the gene matches. The CDR3 runs to 14 residues. The germline CDR1 and CDR2 sequences are SGHTA and FQGNSA. Purities over 95% were achieved in all sorted populations. Sequencing used naive CD4+ T cells from blood. The rearrangement joins TRBV7-2 to TRBJ2-7, with 11 bases aligning to TRBD1. This sequence originates from a young woman in good health. CDR3 coding DNA: TGTGCCAGCGGCCGGGACAGGGGGAATTACGAGCAGTACTTC. It specifies CASGRDRGNYEQYF.